Presented here are 21 T cell receptor beta chains from one specimen sequenced in a study of cytomegalovirus exposure and HLA in healthy donors. Primers included in the PCR were 60 Vbeta and 13 Jbeta primers. Some clones are missing from TCRdb's copy, which holds only in-frame ones; the method was immunoSEQ multiplex PCR. The table includes about 89,000 clones, approximately 9% detected once. The sequencing sample was made of PBMCs. The source of these receptors is a man aged 50-60 years in good health and CMV-seropositive.

The rearrangement joins TRBV18 to TRBJ1-6, with D perhaps TRBD1 (5 bases). The germline CDR1 and CDR2 sequences are KGHSH and LQKENI. Trimming removed 6 bases at V and 14 bases at J, with 14 bases between. The CDR3 is 12 amino acids. CDR3 in DNA: TGTGCCAGCTCGACCCAGGGCGCATCCCTCCACTTT. It yields the protein CASSTQGASLHF.

The chain recombines TRBV18 with TRBJ1-5; 12 bases map to TRBD1. Trimming cost V 3 bases and J 7 bases; bases outside gene matches: 1. This CDR3 is 14 amino acids long. The V gene's germline CDR1 is KGHSH and CDR2 LQKENI. The CDR3 DNA follows: TGTGCCAGCTCACCCGGGACAGGGGGCCAGCCCCAGCATTTT. Encoded protein: CASSPGTGGQPQHF.

This clone is a singleton in its sample. CDR3 bases: TGTGCCAGCAGCGTTAGACTAGCGGGAGGGGTCGGGGAGCTGTTTTTT. It translates to CASSVRLAGGVGELFF. The chain couples TRBV9 to TRBJ2-2; TRBD2 matches at 14 bases. This CDR3 has 16 residues. The ends lost 2 bases at V and 7 bases at J; junction bases unmatched: 4. Germline V gene data show CDR1 as SGDLS and CDR2 as YYNGEE.

This sequence joins TRBV6-5 and TRBJ2-7, with no clear D. Germline CDR1 reads MNHEY; CDR2 reads SVGAGI. CDR3 length: 13 amino acids. V lost 4 bases, J lost 3 bases, and 10 bases lay in between. The CDR3 here is CASSSLIHYEQYF. The CDR3 nucleotides are TGTGCCAGCAGTTCCCTAATCCACTACGAGCAGTACTTC.

This clone has only a few counts. The chain combines TRBV28 with TRBJ1-5, with D tentatively TRBD1 (6 bases). This CDR3 contains 15 residues. Trimming cost V 6 bases and J 6 bases, with 18 bases left between them. Germline CDR1 and CDR2: MDHEN and SYDVKM. The CDR3 is CASRSRGPASQPQHF. CDR3 nucleotides: TGTGCCAGCAGATCGCGGGGGCCAGCTAGTCAGCCCCAGCATTTT.

This clone was found a few times. The chain employs TRBV2 and TRBJ2-5; TRBD2 might be the D (6 bases). The CDR3 runs to 14 residues. Germline V lookup: CDR1 SNHLY, CDR2 FYNNEI. Between the trimmed V and J ends, which lost 7 bases and 5 bases, there was a span of 17 bases. In nucleotides, the CDR3 is TGTGCCAGCAAGGGTAGCGGCCTGATTGAGACCCAGTACTTC. Its protein is CASKGSGLIETQYF.

Worth noting for this clone: Other DNA sequences from this sample encode an identical CDR3 as well. The V call is TRBV7-8, the J call TRBJ2-7, with TRBD1 matching 7 bases. Germline trimming cut 4 bases from V and 2 bases from J; bases unmatched to any gene: 5. CDR3 size: 14 residues. Germline V gene sequence: CDR1 SGHVS, CDR2 FQNEAQ. This CDR3 is CASSSRTGTYEQYF. CDR3 nucleotide sequence: TGTGCCAGCAGCTCCCGGACAGGCACCTACGAGCAGTACTTC.

The rearrangement uses TRBV27 and TRBJ2-7; D is unresolved. This CDR3 is built from 13 residues. With 2 bases removed from V and 1 base from J, the gap between germline ends came to 6 bases. Germline V gene lookup returns CDR1 MNHEY and CDR2 SMNVEV (reference sequence). CDR3 region: CASSLRRSYEQYF. The DNA of the CDR3 is TGTGCCAGCAGTTTAAGGCGGTCCTACGAGCAGTACTTC.

This clone was observed a handful of times. The chain uses TRBV6-5 and TRBJ2-7, with TRBD2 identical over 7 bases. Germline V gene lookup returns CDR1 MNHEY and CDR2 SVGAGI. J lost 3 bases, V lost 2 bases, and 10 bases had no gene match. The CDR3 covers 16 residues. In nucleotides, the CDR3 is TGTGCCAGCAGTTACGAAAGAGGGGAGGGTAACTACGAGCAGTACTTC. Translation: CASSYERGEGNYEQYF.

This clone was recorded a few times. This rearrangement joins TRBV6-6 to TRBJ2-5; tentatively, D is TRBD2 (5 bases). TRBJ2-7 matches the DNA end more closely, so the J call is doubtful. The CDR3 spans 15 residues. Per germline, CDR1 MNHNY and CDR2 SVGAGI (reference sequence). The CDR3 loop reads CASSTGLRHSYEQYF. CDR3 coding DNA: TGTGCCAGCAGCACTGGACTGAGGCATTCCTACGAGCAGTACTTC.

This clone has a single count. The J gene is TRBJ2-1, the V gene TRBV9; weak D call: TRBD2 (6 bases). The CDR3 runs 14 residues. The germline V gene has CDR1 SGDLS and CDR2 YYNGEE. Between the trimmed V and J ends, which lost 4 bases and 4 bases, there was a span of 12 bases. The CDR3 sequence: CASSLYGGYNEQFF. The DNA for the CDR3 is TGTGCCAGCAGCCTTTACGGGGGATACAATGAGCAGTTCTTC.

This clone has more than one count but fewer than ten. This chain connects TRBV11-3 to TRBJ2-2; D is perhaps TRBD2 (6 bases). CDR3 length: 16 residues. Germline loops: CDR1 SGHNT, CDR2 YENEEA. Trimming stripped 1 base from V and 5 bases from J, with 14 bases between. The CDR3 nucleotides are TGTGCCAGCAGCTTAGCGGACTCGGCGGGAACCGGGGAGCTGTTTTTT. Amino acids: CASSLADSAGTGELFF.

This clone has just a few counts. The rearrangement uses TRBV4-1 and TRBJ1-2; TRBD1 matches 8 bases. V dropped 0 bases and J dropped 0; count of bases not matched to a gene: 3. This CDR3 has 16 amino acids. Germline V CDR1 and CDR2: MGHRA, YSYEKL. For the CDR3, the DNA is TGCGCCAGCAGCCAAGAGGACAGGGAGGCTAACTATGGCTACACCTTC. It specifies CASSQEDREANYGYTF.

V and J are TRBV18 and TRBJ1-2; D possibly corresponds to TRBD1 (5 bases). Trimming removed 5 bases from V and 3 bases from J, with 13 bases in between. Per the germline V gene, CDR1 is KGHSH and CDR2 is LQKENI. CDR3 length: 14 residues. As DNA, the CDR3 is TGTGCCAGCTCAAGGGAGGGACGGGACTATGGCTACACCTTC. Translation: CASSREGRDYGYTF.

This clone was counted a few times. V is TRBV5-1 and J is TRBJ2-2, with D possibly matching TRBD1 (5 bases). CDR3 size: 16 residues. Germline values: CDR1 SGHRS, CDR2 YFSETQ. The germline V and J ends were trimmed by 0 bases and 5 bases, with 14 bases remaining between them. The CDR3 nucleotides read TGCGCCAGCAGCTTGGCCGGTGGGGCGCAAACCGGGGAGCTGTTTTTT. This gives the protein CASSLAGGAQTGELFF. Looking up the rest from reference TRBV5-1 and TRBJ2-2 gives the full variable domain: KAGVTQTPRYLIKTRGQQVTLSCSPISGHRSVSWYQQTPGQGLQFLFEYFSETQRNKGNFPGRFSGRQFSNSRSEMNVSTLELGDSALYLCASSLAGGAQTGELFFGEGSRLTVL.

The rearrangement uses TRBV6-5 and TRBJ1-3; 8 positions match TRBD1. The CDR3 is 14 residues long. CDR1 MNHEY and CDR2 SVGAGI come from the germline V gene. J lost 5 bases, V lost 6 bases, and 6 bases had no gene match. The CDR3, as DNA: TGTGCCAGCAGAGAAAGGGACAGGAGAAACACCATATATTTT. It specifies CASRERDRRNTIYF.

This clone was seen a few times. This rearrangement joins TRBV2 to TRBJ2-2; maybe TRBD1 (6 bases). The CDR3 contains 14 residues. CDR1 SNHLY and CDR2 FYNNEI come from the germline V gene. Trimming took 6 bases from V and 4 from J, leaving 12 bases between them. This chain's CDR3 is CASRRSTGTGELFF. In DNA, the CDR3 is TGTGCCAGCAGACGATCGACAGGCACCGGGGAGCTGTTTTTT.

This clone was seen a few times. This sequence joins TRBV29-1 and TRBJ2-5; D is ambiguous. Germline CDR1 reads SQVTM; CDR2 reads ANQGSEA. Trimming pared 1 base from V and 2 bases from J, leaving 5 bases between. The CDR3 is made up of 12 amino acids. This CDR3 is CSVEVQQETQYF. In nucleotides, the CDR3 is TGCAGCGTTGAAGTACAGCAAGAGACCCAGTACTTC.

V and J are TRBV5-5 and TRBJ2-1; TRBD2 agrees at 12 bases. The CDR3 is 20 amino acids. After removal of 3 bases from V and 1 base from J, the junction contained 14 bases not matched to a gene. The germline CDR1 and CDR2 sequences are SGHKS and YYEKEE (reference sequence). The CDR3 is CASSSRTSGTGPLSYNEQFF. The CDR3, as DNA: TGTGCCAGCAGCTCGAGGACTAGCGGGACTGGTCCCTTATCCTACAATGAGCAGTTCTTC. Combining the CDR3 with reference TRBV5-5 and TRBJ2-1 gives the whole variable domain DAGVTQSPTHLIKTRGQQVTLRCSPISGHKSVSWYQQVLGQGPQFIFQYYEKEERGRGNFPDRFSARQFPNYSSELNVNALLLGDSALYLCASSSRTSGTGPLSYNEQFFGPGTRLTVL.

This rearrangement joins TRBV19 to TRBJ2-2, with no clear D. This CDR3 has 19 amino acids. Per germline, CDR1 LNHDA and CDR2 SQIVND (reference sequence). V lost 7 bases and J lost 1, with 25 bases in between. CDR3 nucleotides: TGTGCCAGTACCATACTAATAGACCGAGAAATCCTGAACACCGGGGAGCTGTTTTTT. This codes for CASTILIDREILNTGELFF. Full variable domain (missing parts from reference TRBV19 and TRBJ2-2): DGGITQSPKYLFRKEGQNVTLSCEQNLNHDAMYWYRQDPGQGLRLIYYSQIVNDFQKGDIAEGYSVSREKKESFPLTVTSAQKNPTAFYLCASTILIDREILNTGELFFGEGSRLTVL.

The sample holds a few counts of this clone. The chain employs TRBV28 and TRBJ1-1; D ambiguous. CDR1 MDHEN and CDR2 SYDVKM come from the germline V gene. The V and J ends lost 3 bases and 8 bases respectively, with 10 bases between them. This CDR3 comprises 12 residues. The CDR3 loop reads CASSLSRLEAFF. The DNA for the CDR3 is TGTGCCAGCAGTTTGAGTCGTCTAGAAGCTTTCTTT.